A selection of T cell receptor beta chains follows, all from one sample in a study of B cell selection in AIRE deficiency. Produced via immunoSEQ multiplex PCR; TCRdb's table is partial and in-frame only. The sample comprises 2,500 to 3,500 clones, about 78% of which are singletons, and around 3.3% rests with the top ten. Sequencing was done on a sample of Tregs sorted from PBMCs. Receptors originate from a human donor with AIRE deficiency. Each CDR3 is given with its conserved first and last residue. D genes are given only for firm matches. A row's size may be missing; if present it is once, few, many or a size class.

>13|-|TRBJ1-1|TRBV11-3|-
CASSFEGDTEAFF
TGTGCCAGCAGCTTTGAAGGGGACACTGAAGCTTTCTTT
>13|TRBD1|TRBJ1-2|TRBV19|-
CASSLTGEYGYTF
TGTGCCAGTAGTTTGACAGGGGAGTATGGCTACACCTTC
>15|-|TRBJ2-7|TRBV11-3|-
CASSQSGMSSYEQYF
TGTGCCAGCAGTCAATCCGGGATGTCGTCTTACGAGCAGTACTTC
>13|-|TRBJ2-3|TRBV27|-
CASSSWGRDTQYF
TGTGCCAGCAGTTCTTGGGGGCGAGATACGCAGTATTTT
>14|TRBD1|TRBJ1-2|TRBV2|-
CASSEQGANYGYTF
TGTGCCAGCAGTGAGCAGGGGGCAAACTATGGATACACCTTC
>17|TRBD2|TRBJ2-3|TRBV5-1|-
CASSLEVSGTPTDTQYF
TGCGCCAGCAGCTTGGAGGTTAGCGGGACTCCCACAGATACGCAGTATTTT
>16|TRBD2|TRBJ2-1|TRBV27|-
CASSRTSGRAYNEQFF
TGTGCCAGCAGTCGGACTAGCGGGAGAGCCTACAATGAGCAGTTCTTC
>16|TRBD1|TRBJ2-7|TRBV7-2|-
CASSRSGTGGFYEQYF
TGTGCCAGCAGCCGTTCGGGGACAGGGGGCTTCTACGAGCAGTACTTC
>16|-|TRBJ2-1|TRBV5-6|-
CASSLVRRGAYNEQFF
TGTGCCAGCAGCTTGGTTCGAAGGGGGGCCTACAATGAGCAGTTCTTC
>14|-|TRBJ2-5|TRBV10-3|-
CAISESSGIETQYF
TGTGCCATCAGTGAGTCATCAGGGATAGAGACCCAGTACTTC
>15|TRBD1|TRBJ2-7|TRBV7-2|-
CASSLLRQGTYEQYF
TGTGCCAGCAGCTTACTCCGACAGGGAACTTACGAGCAGTACTTC
>12|-|TRBJ1-2|TRBV28|-
CASTHRGGGYTF
TGTGCCAGCACCCATCGGGGGGGAGGCTACACCTTC
>13|-|TRBJ2-7|TRBV11-3|-
CASSTRGAGEQYF
TGTGCCAGCAGCACCCGAGGGGCGGGAGAGCAGTACTTC
>16|TRBD2|TRBJ2-2|TRBV5-1|-
CASSSLAGDLTGELFF
TGCGCCAGCAGCTCGCTAGCGGGAGACCTCACCGGGGAGCTGTTTTTT
>13|-|TRBJ1-1|TRBV5-1|-
CASSGRVNTEAFF
TGCGCCAGCAGCGGCAGGGTGAACACTGAAGCTTTCTTT
>15|-|TRBJ2-3|TRBV30|-
CAWSVAGASRDTQYF
TGTGCCTGGAGTGTCGCAGGGGCCAGCAGAGATACGCAGTATTTT
>13|TRBD1|TRBJ1-1|TRBV18|-
CASSSDRDNEAFF
TGTGCCAGCTCATCAGACAGGGATAATGAAGCTTTCTTT
>13|-|TRBJ1-5|TRBV27|-
CASSLQGNQPQHF
TGTGCCAGCAGTTTACAGGGCAATCAGCCCCAGCATTTT
>13|-|TRBJ2-7|TRBV7-2|-
CASSSSAGYEQYF
TGTGCCAGCAGCTCCTCAGCGGGCTACGAGCAGTACTTC
>14|TRBD2|TRBJ2-1|TRBV19|-
CASSRTSSYNEQFF
TGTGCCAGTAGTAGGACTAGCTCCTACAATGAGCAGTTCTTC
>16|-|TRBJ1-4|TRBV18|-
CASSPTSYATNEKLFF
TGTGCCAGCTCACCCACATCATATGCAACTAATGAAAAACTGTTTTTT
>18|-|TRBJ2-3|TRBV28|-
CASSLPWASWGLTDTQYF
TGTGCCAGCAGTCTACCCTGGGCTAGCTGGGGGTTAACAGATACGCAGTATTTT
>14|-|TRBJ1-4|TRBV6-5|once
CASSYNRIGEKLFF
TGTGCCAGCAGTTATAACAGGATAGGTGAAAAACTGTTTTTT
>15|-|TRBJ1-3|TRBV18|-
CASSRDRTSGNTIYF
TGTGCCAGCTCACGAGACAGGACCTCTGGAAACACCATATATTTT
>12|-|TRBJ1-2|TRBV5-1|-
CASSGGGDGYTF
TGCGCCAGCAGCGGGGGGGGCGACGGCTACACCTTC
>14|TRBD1|TRBJ2-7|TRBV28|-
CASSLTGGTYEQCF
TGTGCCAGCAGTTTGACAGGGGGAACCTACGAGCAGTGCTTC
>14|TRBD1|TRBJ2-1|TRBV11-3|few
CASSWDSSYNEQFF
TGTGCCAGCAGCTGGGACAGCTCCTACAATGAGCAGTTCTTC
>12|-|TRBJ1-2|TRBV5-4|-
CASSPFGVGYTF
TGTGCCAGCAGCCCTTTTGGAGTAGGCTACACCTTC
>15|-|TRBJ2-1|TRBV9|-
CASSPGEPTYNEQFF
TGTGCCAGCAGCCCAGGGGAACCTACCTACAATGAGCAGTTCTTC
>17|TRBD2|TRBJ2-1|TRBV5-4|-
CASRPGLATSSYNEQFF
TGTGCCAGCAGACCGGGACTAGCGACGAGCTCCTACAATGAGCAGTTCTTC
>12|-|TRBJ1-1|TRBV11-1|-
CASDGGNTEAFF
TGTGCCAGCGACGGAGGGAACACTGAAGCCTTCTTT
>13|-|TRBJ1-2|TRBV28|once
CASSLITDYGYTF
TGTGCCAGCAGTTTGATAACCGACTATGGCTACACCTTC
>14|TRBD2|TRBJ2-3|TRBV5-1|once
CASSAGLAGDTQYF
TGCGCCAGCAGCGCGGGACTAGCGGGAGATACGCAGTATTTT
>17|TRBD1|TRBJ1-1|TRBV10-3|-
CAIRAYLDRVMNTEAFF
TGTGCCATCAGGGCATACTTGGACAGGGTAATGAACACTGAAGCTTTCTTT
>13|-|TRBJ1-5|TRBV11-2|-
CASSLVRDQPQHF
TGTGCCAGCAGCTTAGTCCGGGATCAGCCCCAGCATTTT
>12|-|TRBJ2-2|TRBV7-3|once
CASGRRTGELFF
TGTGCCAGCGGTAGGCGCACCGGGGAGCTGTTTTTT
>14|TRBD2|TRBJ2-2|TRBV2|-
CASIRLAASGELFF
TGTGCCAGCATACGACTAGCGGCCTCCGGGGAGCTGTTTTTT
>14|-|TRBJ1-1|TRBV19|-
CASTPFQGNTEAFF
TGTGCCAGTACTCCTTTTCAGGGGAACACTGAAGCTTTCTTT
>13|-|TRBJ2-5|TRBV9|-
CASSSSQEGTQYF
TGTGCCAGCAGCTCCTCCCAAGAAGGGACCCAGTACTTC
>15|TRBD1|TRBJ2-5|TRBV19|-
CASSPRDRPGETQYF
TGTGCCAGTAGTCCCCGGGACAGGCCCGGGGAGACCCAGTACTTC
>15|-|TRBJ2-7|TRBV6-6|-
CASRRGLTAPYEQYF
TGTGCCAGCAGGCGAGGGCTCACGGCCCCCTACGAGCAGTACTTC
>12|-|TRBJ2-2|TRBV6-5|-
CASSRPTGELFF
TGTGCCAGCAGTCGCCCAACTGGGGAGCTGTTTTTT
>11|-|TRBJ1-2|TRBV5-1|-
CASSEDYGYTF
TGCGCCAGCAGCGAGGACTATGGCTACACCTTC
>14|TRBD1|TRBJ2-7|TRBV5-1|-
CASSYGDSGYEQYF
TGCGCCAGCAGCTACGGGGACAGTGGCTACGAGCAGTACTTC
>17|-|TRBJ1-3|TRBV18|-
CASSPRAGMVSRNTIYF
TGTGCCAGCTCACCAAGGGCAGGAATGGTATCACGAAACACCATATATTTT
>13|-|TRBJ2-7|TRBV2|-
CASRRDSYYEQYF
TGTGCCAGCAGGCGGGACAGCTACTACGAGCAGTACTTC
>13|-|TRBJ2-1|TRBV30|-
CAWMRDHYNEQFF
TGTGCCTGGATGAGGGACCACTACAATGAGCAGTTCTTC
>14|-|TRBJ2-7|TRBV5-4|-
CASGWGQSGYEQYF
TGTGCCAGCGGATGGGGCCAGTCTGGCTACGAGCAGTACTTC
>15|TRBD2|TRBJ2-7|TRBV18|-
CASSLLAGGQYEQYF
TGTGCCAGCTCATTGCTAGCGGGAGGACAATACGAGCAGTACTTC
>15|-|TRBJ2-5|TRBV6-1|-
CASGKEGGLGETQYF
TGTGCCAGCGGAAAAGAGGGGGGGTTAGGAGAGACCCAGTACTTC
>17|TRBD1|TRBJ1-5|TRBV27|-
CASSLRPTGNSNQPQHF
TGTGCCAGCAGTCTAAGACCGACAGGGAATAGCAATCAGCCCCAGCATTTT
>12|-|TRBJ1-1|TRBV5-1|once
CASSLSNTEAFF
TGCGCCAGCAGCTTGTCGAACACTGAAGCTTTCTTT
>16|TRBD2|TRBJ2-1|TRBV18|-
CASSPGLAIGYNEQFF
TGTGCCAGCTCACCGGGACTAGCGATAGGGTACAATGAGCAGTTCTTC
>17|TRBD1|TRBJ2-5|TRBV18|-
CASSPLRGTGAQETQYF
TGTGCCAGCTCACCACTCCGTGGGACAGGGGCCCAAGAGACCCAGTACTTC
>14|TRBD1|TRBJ1-3|TRBV5-5|few
CASSLQGSGNTIYF
TGTGCCAGCAGCTTACAGGGGTCTGGAAACACCATATATTTT
>14|-|TRBJ2-3|TRBV28|-
CATRRGISTDTQYF
TGTGCCACCAGGCGGGGAATAAGCACAGATACGCAGTATTTT
>15|-|TRBJ2-7|TRBV5-5|-
CASSLGPGSSYEQYF
TGTGCCAGCAGCTTGGGGCCAGGGAGCTCCTACGAGCAGTACTTC